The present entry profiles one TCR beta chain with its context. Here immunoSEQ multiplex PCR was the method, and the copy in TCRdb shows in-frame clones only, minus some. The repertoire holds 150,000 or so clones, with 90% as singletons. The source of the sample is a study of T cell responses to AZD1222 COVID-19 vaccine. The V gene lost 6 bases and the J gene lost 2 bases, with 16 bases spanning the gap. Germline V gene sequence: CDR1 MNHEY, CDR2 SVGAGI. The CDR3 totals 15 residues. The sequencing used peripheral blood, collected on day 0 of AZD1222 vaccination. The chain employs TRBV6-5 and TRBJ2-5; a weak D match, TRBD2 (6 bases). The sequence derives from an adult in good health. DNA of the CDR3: TGTGCCAGCAGCCTCGGGTGGCGGGATCAAGAGACCCAGTACTTC. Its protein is CASSLGWRDQETQYF.